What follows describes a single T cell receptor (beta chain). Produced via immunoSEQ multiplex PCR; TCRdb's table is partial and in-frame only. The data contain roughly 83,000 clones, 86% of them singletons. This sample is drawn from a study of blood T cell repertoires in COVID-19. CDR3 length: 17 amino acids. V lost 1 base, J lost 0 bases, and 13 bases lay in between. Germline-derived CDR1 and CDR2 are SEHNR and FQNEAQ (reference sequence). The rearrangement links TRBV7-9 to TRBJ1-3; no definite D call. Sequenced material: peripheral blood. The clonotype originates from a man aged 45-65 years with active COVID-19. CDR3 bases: TGTGCCAGCAGCTTAGGTGCGGGCGAGGGCTCTGGAAACACCATATATTTT. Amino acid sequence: CASSLGAGEGSGNTIYF.